The source of this T cell receptor beta chain is a study of blood T cell repertoires in COVID-19. Study summary: The United States, Italy and Spain were the sources of the acute and convalescent COVID-19 samples.

The CDR3 sequence is 15 residues long. Germline CDR1 SNHLY, CDR2 FYNNEI. Losses at the gene ends were 5 bases for V and 0 bases for J; bases not matched to a gene: 1. Original processing notes: Reference gene primers were amplified, and this amplification served to estimate nucleated cell counts. Libraries were prepared by immunoSEQ multiplex PCR; TCRdb keeps only in-frame clonotypes and omits some of them. V, J and clone size are those of that table, while D and trimming were read from the DNA. The sample includes 250,000 to 350,000 clones, around 85% of them seen just once. This chain connects TRBV2 to TRBJ1-5, with 10 nucleotides matching TRBD1. The receptor was isolated from a human donor with COVID-19, enrolled during active disease. The donor label of this sample is uncertain. The material sequenced was peripheral blood. The CDR3 is CASSRDRGSNQPQHF. As DNA, the CDR3 is TGTGCCAGCAGTCGGGACAGGGGTAGCAATCAGCCCCAGCATTTT.